This T cell receptor (beta chain) was captured by sequencing in a study of T-cell memory formation after mild COVID-19. Notes on the study in general: Among clones contracting day 15 to 85, CD4/CD8 was balanced, whereas later expanders leaned CD4+.

Turning to this clonotype: Its antigen is not known.

TCR alpha and TCR beta cDNA libraries with sample barcodes and UMIs came from 5'RACE using constant-segment primers. TCRdb analysed the 5' RACE reads with MiXCR anew, one entry per CDR3 protein. The data show over 500,000 distinct CDR3 sequences, with 15% to 20% seen just once and roughly 7.7% held by the top ten. This CDR3 has 14 amino acids. V was cut by 0 bases and J by 3 bases, with 8 bases left in between. Per the germline V gene, CDR1 is LGHNA and CDR2 is YNFKEQ. V usage is TRBV4-2 and J usage is TRBJ2-5; D remains unclear. The receptor was isolated from an adult woman who had mild COVID-19 (a few samples of this study predate the infection). Cell type and time point are not known. Sequences were obtained from PBMCs or a T cell subset sorted from them (not recorded which). CDR3 residues: CASSQDHREETQYF. The CDR3 DNA sequence: TGTGCCAGCAGCCAAGATCATCGGGAAGAGACCCAGTACTTC.